This T cell receptor beta chain was recovered during a study of response to subunit inactivated influenza vaccine. Trimming took 6 bases from V and 0 from J, leaving 14 bases between them. The CDR3 consists of 16 residues. CDR1 and CDR2 from the germline V gene are ENHRY and SYGVKD. TCRdb re-analysed the RT-PCR reads in MiXCR, keeping a single row per CDR3 protein. The sample records hundreds of thousands of distinct CDR3 sequences, approximately 14% being singletons. The chain recombines TRBV10-3 with TRBJ2-2; D possibly corresponds to TRBD1 (5 bases). Sequenced here: PBMCs from blood, sampled less than 15 days before vaccination. This receptor was identified in a man aged 45-65 years who received an inactivated influenza vaccine. CDR3 loop: CAISPTGLANTGELFF. CDR3 DNA: TGTGCCATCAGCCCAACAGGTCTAGCGAACACCGGGGAGCTGTTTTTT.